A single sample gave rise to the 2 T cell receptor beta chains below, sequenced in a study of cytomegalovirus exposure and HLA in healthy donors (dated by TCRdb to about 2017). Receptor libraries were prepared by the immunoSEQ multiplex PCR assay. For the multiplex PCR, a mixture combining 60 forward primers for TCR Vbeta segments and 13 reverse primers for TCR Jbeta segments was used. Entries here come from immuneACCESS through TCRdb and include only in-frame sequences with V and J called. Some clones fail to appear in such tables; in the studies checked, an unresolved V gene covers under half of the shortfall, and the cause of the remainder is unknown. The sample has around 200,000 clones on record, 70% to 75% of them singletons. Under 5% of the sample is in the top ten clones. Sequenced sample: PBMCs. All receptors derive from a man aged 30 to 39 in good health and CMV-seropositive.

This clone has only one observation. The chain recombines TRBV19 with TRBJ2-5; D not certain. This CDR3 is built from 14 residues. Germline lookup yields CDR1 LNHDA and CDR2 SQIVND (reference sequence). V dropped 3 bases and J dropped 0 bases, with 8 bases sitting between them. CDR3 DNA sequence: TGTGCCAGTAGTATTGACACCAACCAAGAGACCCAGTACTTC. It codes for CASSIDTNQETQYF. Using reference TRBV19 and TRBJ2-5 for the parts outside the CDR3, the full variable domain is DGGITQSPKYLFRKEGQNVTLSCEQNLNHDAMYWYRQDPGQGLRLIYYSQIVNDFQKGDIAEGYSVSREKKESFPLTVTSAQKNPTAFYLCASSIDTNQETQYFGPGTRLLVL.

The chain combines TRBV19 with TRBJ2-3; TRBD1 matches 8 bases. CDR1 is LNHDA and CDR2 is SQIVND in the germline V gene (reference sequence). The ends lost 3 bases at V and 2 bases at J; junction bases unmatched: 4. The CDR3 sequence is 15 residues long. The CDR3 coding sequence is TGTGCCAGTAGTATCGGGACAGGAGACACAGATACGCAGTATTTT. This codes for CASSIGTGDTDTQYF.